This entry lists 22 T cell receptor beta chains sequenced from one sample in a study of monozygotic twins with inflammatory bowel disease. Using the 5' RACE reads, TCRdb records one entry per CDR3 protein without DNA. The listing contains approximately 140,000 distinct CDR3 sequences. Material for sequencing was blood. These TCRs come from a human donor with ulcerative colitis or Crohn's disease, or a healthy co-twin of an affected twin (not recorded which).

The chain joins TRBV7-9 to TRBJ1-5; as DNA is missing, the TRBD1 call by TCRdb cannot be tested. Germline loops: CDR1 SEHNR, CDR2 FQNEAQ (reference sequence). This CDR3 contains 13 residues. The CDR3 here is CASSFRGNQPQHF.

The J gene is TRBJ2-7, the V gene TRBV20-1; TCRdb selects TRBD1, and the lack of DNA leaves this call unchecked. Per the germline V gene, CDR1 is DFQATT and CDR2 is SNEGSKA (reference sequence). The CDR3 contains 14 residues. CDR3: CSARDQDGNYEQYF.

This rearrangement joins TRBV12-3 or TRBV12-4 to TRBJ1-3. The CDR3 extends over 16 amino acids. The CDR3 sequence: CASSRGLGSSGNTIYF.

This chain's CDR3 is CASSRGVRSYEQYF. The chain combines TRBV3-1 with TRBJ2-7. The length of the CDR3 is 14 residues. CDR1 and CDR2 (germline): LGHDT, YNNKEL (reference sequence).

The CDR3 sequence: CASSQDGGGANEQFF. The chain links TRBV4-3 to TRBJ2-1; without DNA, the TCRdb call of TRBD1 cannot be checked. The germline gives CDR1 LGHNA, CDR2 YSLEER. The CDR3 is 15 residues long.

The V gene is TRBV4-3, the J gene TRBJ1-2; TCRdb lists TRBD1, though no DNA is available to test this call. Germline V gene lookup returns CDR1 LGHNA and CDR2 YSLEER. The CDR3 totals 19 residues. The CDR3: CASSQTAQGQLFTNYGYTF.

The chain has TRBV10-3 and TRBJ1-1; TCRdb's D call, TRBD1, is unchecked because there is no DNA. The CDR3 has 16 residues. Germline V gives CDR1 ENHRY, CDR2 SYGVKD. CDR3 sequence: CAISGILSGGGTEAFF.

The chain carries TRBV20-1 and TRBJ2-4; no DNA is available, so the TRBD1 call from TCRdb remains unchecked. This CDR3 is 14 amino acids long. CDR1 and CDR2 from the germline V gene are DFQATT and SNEGSKA (reference sequence). The CDR3 is CSARDQRGDDIQYF.

The CDR3 sequence: CASSLGSGGAAVGEQFF. The J gene is TRBJ2-1, the V gene TRBV5-1; the TRBD1 assignment by TCRdb is unverifiable without DNA. The CDR3 extends over 17 amino acids. In germline, CDR1 is SGHRS, CDR2 YFSETQ.

The genes are TRBV5-5 and TRBJ1-4. The CDR3 is made up of 14 amino acids. The germline V gene has CDR1 SGHKS and CDR2 YYEKEE (reference sequence). The CDR3 reads CASSPGVTFEKLFF. Full variable domain (missing parts from reference TRBV5-5 and TRBJ1-4): DAGVTQSPTHLIKTRGQQVTLRCSPISGHKSVSWYQQVLGQGPQFIFQYYEKEERGRGNFPDRFSARQFPNYSSELNVNALLLGDSALYLCASSPGVTFEKLFFGSGTQLSVL.

This sequence joins TRBV3-1 and TRBJ2-7; TCRdb names TRBD1, which stays unverified in the absence of DNA. The germline V gene encodes CDR1 LGHDT and CDR2 YNNKEL (reference sequence). There are 14 residues in the CDR3. CDR3 in amino acids: CASSQGLTGYEQYF.

This chain connects TRBV6-5 to TRBJ1-2; TCRdb's D call, TRBD1, is unchecked because there is no DNA. CDR1 is MNHEY, CDR2 SVGAGI, per germline. The CDR3 has 15 amino acids. CDR3 residues: CASSYDRRSEYGYTF.

The chain joins TRBV5-1 to TRBJ2-7. Germline values: CDR1 SGHRS, CDR2 YFSETQ. The length of the CDR3 is 15 residues. Here the CDR3 reads CASSLMDRRTYEQYF.

This chain uses TRBV7-2 with TRBJ2-3; there is no DNA to check the TCRdb D call of TRBD1. Germline V gives CDR1 SGHTA, CDR2 FQGNSA. CDR3 length: 18 residues. CDR3 residues: CASSLAHGAGGGTDTQYF.

The chain is built from TRBV11-1 and TRBJ2-4; TCRdb gives TRBD1 as the D gene, but with no DNA this cannot be confirmed. The CDR3 loop spans 18 amino acids. Germline values: CDR1 SGHAT, CDR2 FQDESV (reference sequence). CDR3 protein: CASSLDPGQGAVENIQYF. Variable domain in full (rest from reference TRBV11-1 and TRBJ2-4): EAEVAQSPRYKITEKSQAVAFWCDPISGHATLYWYRQILGQGPELLVQFQDESVVDDSQLPKDRFSAERLKGVDSTLKIQPAELGDSAMYLCASSLDPGQGAVENIQYFGAGTRLSVL.

The chain joins TRBV4-3 to TRBJ1-5; TCRdb indicates TRBD1, and absent DNA this call remains unverified. CDR1 and CDR2 from the germline V gene are LGHNA and YSLEER. This CDR3 is built from 15 residues. The chain's CDR3 is CASSQQTGIGQPQHF.

The V gene is TRBV20-1, the J gene TRBJ1-1; TCRdb calls TRBD1, which cannot be checked without DNA. Germline V CDR1 and CDR2: DFQATT, SNEGSKA (reference sequence). The CDR3 totals 13 residues. The CDR3 protein is CSASGQGNTEAFF.

The chain recombines TRBV19 with TRBJ2-7; TCRdb selects TRBD1, and the lack of DNA leaves this call unchecked. This CDR3 has 17 residues. The V gene's germline CDR1 is LNHDA and CDR2 SQIVND (reference sequence). CDR3 region: CASSGGTGGHSSYEQYF. Together with reference TRBV19 and TRBJ2-7, the CDR3 gives the full variable domain: DGGITQSPKYLFRKEGQNVTLSCEQNLNHDAMYWYRQDPGQGLRLIYYSQIVNDFQKGDIAEGYSVSREKKESFPLTVTSAQKNPTAFYLCASSGGTGGHSSYEQYFGPGTRLTVT.

CDR3 loop: CASTRLANSYNEQFF. The chain employs TRBV2 and TRBJ2-1. Per germline, CDR1 SNHLY and CDR2 FYNNEI. This CDR3 has 15 amino acids. The full variable domain, completed using reference TRBV2 and TRBJ2-1, is EPEVTQTPSHQVTQMGQEVILRCVPISNHLYFYWYRQILGQKVEFLVSFYNNEISEKSEIFDDQFSVERPDGSNFTLKIRSTKLEDSAMYFCASTRLANSYNEQFFGPGTRLTVL.

This rearrangement joins TRBV5-1 to TRBJ2-1; TCRdb names TRBD1, which stays unverified in the absence of DNA. CDR1 is SGHRS, CDR2 YFSETQ, per germline. This CDR3 contains 15 residues. The CDR3 sequence is CASSLERGANNEQFF.

The chain recombines TRBV6-5 with TRBJ1-2; there is no DNA to check the TCRdb D call of TRBD1. This CDR3 is 17 amino acids long. The germline V gene has CDR1 MNHEY and CDR2 SVGAGI. The chain's CDR3 is CASSYFPSTGADYGYTF.

The chain is built from TRBV7-8 and TRBJ2-3; TCRdb returns TRBD2, unconfirmable since there is no DNA. The V gene's germline CDR1 is SGHVS and CDR2 FQNEAQ. The CDR3 is 16 residues long. The CDR3 spells CASSSLAGRRTDTQYF.